The TCR beta chain under discussion was sequenced for a study of T cells expressing NK-cell markers. Study as a whole: Sorted CD3+CD56+NKG2C+, CD3+CD56+NKG2C- and CD3+CD56-NKG2C+ T cells provided the TCR beta repertoires.

This CDR3 contains 12 residues. TCR beta libraries carry UMIs added by 5'RACE template switching. TCRdb re-called the 5' RACE reads, yielding one record per CDR3 amino acid sequence without DNA. The listing records 550,000 to 600,000 distinct CDR3 sequences. V gene TRBV12-3 or TRBV12-4 combines with J gene TRBJ2-7. The TCR comes from a man younger than 35 in good health. Material: blood T cells: a sorted CD56 or NKG2C T cell subset, CD4+ or CD8+ T cells, or bulk PBMC T cells (not recorded which). The CDR3 region is CASSSDRHEQYF.